The 30 T cell receptor beta chains listed next were all sequenced from one sample in a study of T cell clonality in common variable immunodeficiency. Sequenced by immunoSEQ multiplex PCR; TCRdb stores in-frame clones only, minus some. Sampling found tens of thousands of clones, none seen once. The sequencing sample was made of peripheral blood mononuclear cells. The receptors here all came from a person aged 18 to 70 in good health.

This clone was seen many times. The missing CDR3 end, 3 residues past where the read stops, is filled in from the germline J gene. This rearrangement joins TRBV30 to TRBJ1-1; D not certain. Between the trimmed V and J ends, which lost 3 bases and 2 bases, there was a span of 4 bases. The CDR3 spans 11 residues. The V gene's germline CDR1 is GTSNPN and CDR2 SVGIG (reference sequence). Incomplete CDR3 DNA: TGTGCCTGGAGCAGAAACACTGAA. This codes for CAWSRNTE. The whole CDR3 protein is CAWSRNTEAFF.

This clone was seen repeatedly, ten times or more. The read terminates 3 residues ahead of where the CDR3 ends, so the germline J gene completes it. The chain carries TRBV7-2 and TRBJ2-1; a weak D match, TRBD2 (5 bases). The CDR3 loop spans 15 amino acids. V lost 2 bases and J 2 bases, leaving 10 bases between the germline ends. Germline assignment: CDR1 SGHTA and CDR2 FQGNSA. The DNA read from the CDR3 is TGTGCCAGCAGCTTACTAGCTGAGACCTACAATGAG. Amino acids: CASSLLAETYNE. The full CDR3 reads CASSLLAETYNEQFF. Filled out from reference TRBV7-2 and TRBJ2-1, the complete variable domain reads GAGVSQSPSNKVTEKGKDVELRCDPISGHTALYWYRQSLGQGLEFLIYFQGNSAPDKSGLPSDRFSAERTGGSVSTLTIQRTQQEDSAVYLCASSLLAETYNEQFFGPGTRLTVL.

The table lists this clone with many counts. CDR3: CASSIAGTDTQYF. The part of the CDR3 DNA that was read is TGTGCCAGTAGTATCGCGGGAACAGATACG. The chain is built from TRBV19 and TRBJ2-3; a possible D gene is TRBD2 (6 bases). The read halts 3 residues ahead of the CDR3 end, with the missing end drawn from the germline J gene. V was clipped by 3 bases and J by 3 bases, with 7 bases between them. This CDR3 has 13 residues. CDR1 is LNHDA, CDR2 SQIVND, per germline (reference sequence).

This clone was detected many times. The read ends 3 residues before the CDR3 terminus; that terminus is restored from the germline J gene. The chain is built from TRBV12-5 and TRBJ1-1; TRBD1 matches 9 bases. This CDR3 is built from 14 residues. Trimming removed 4 bases from V and 4 bases from J; junction bases left unmatched: 4. Germline V lookup: CDR1 LGHNT, CDR2 FRNRAP. Partial CDR3 DNA: TGTGCTAGTGGTTATACAGGGGGCTTCACTGAA. Protein product: CASGYTGGFTE. The entire CDR3 is CASGYTGGFTEAFF.

This clone was detected ten times or more. The read terminates 3 residues ahead of where the CDR3 ends, so the germline J gene completes it. The chain is built from TRBV7-4 and TRBJ2-1; 8 bases are shared with TRBD2. This CDR3 comprises 18 residues. Per the germline V gene, CDR1 is SGHVT and CDR2 is SQSDAQ. V was clipped by 5 bases and J by 2 bases; unmatched bases: 14. The CDR3: CASSPGVAGGYTYNEQFF. CDR3 DNA (partial): TGTGCCAGCAGCCCCGGGGTGGCGGGGGGATACACCTACAATGAG.

This clone showed up many times. The read terminates 3 residues before the CDR3 end, so the remaining end is supplied by the germline J gene. V usage is TRBV18 and J usage is TRBJ2-3, with 8 bases fitting TRBD1. Germline V gene data show CDR1 as KGHSH and CDR2 as LQKENI. CDR3 length: 14 residues. Germline trimming cut 4 bases from V and 5 bases from J; bases unmatched to any gene: 5. Here the CDR3 reads CASSQDRVVDTQYF. CDR3 DNA, as far as it was read: TGTGCCAGCTCACAGGACAGGGTGGTAGATACG.

Comments on this clone: Sequencing ends 3 residues short of the CDR3 end; the germline J gene provides the rest. This chain uses TRBV20-1 with TRBJ1-1; the match to TRBD1 covers 8 bases. V lost 8 bases to trimming and J lost 6 bases; unmatched junction nucleotides: 8. This CDR3 contains 12 residues. Germline loops: CDR1 DFQATT, CDR2 SNEGSKA (reference sequence). CDR3 in amino acids: CSSDRGGSEAFF. CDR3 DNA, as far as it was read: TGCAGTTCAGACAGGGGAGGCTCTGAA.

Many counts were recorded for this clone. The CDR3 extends 3 residues past the end of the read, so its final part is completed from the germline J gene. J is TRBJ2-7 and V is TRBV7-8; the D is unclear. Trimming left V 3 bases short and J 1 base short, with 16 bases between. The length of the CDR3 is 16 residues. Germline V CDR1 and CDR2: SGHVS, FQNEAQ. The sequenced part of the CDR3 DNA is TGTGCCAGCAGCTTGGGCACGATTGCTGTTTCCTACGAG. Translated, it gives CASSLGTIAVSYE. The CDR3 reads in full as CASSLGTIAVSYEQYF.

This clone was recorded many times. From the germline J gene comes the end of the CDR3, since the read stops 3 residues before it. The chain carries TRBV19 and TRBJ1-1, with a weak D call TRBD1 (5 bases). Germline CDR1 reads LNHDA; CDR2 reads SQIVND (reference sequence). The CDR3 sequence is 12 residues long. The CDR3 bases that were read are TGTGCCAGTAAAATTGCGGGGGGGAGA. Its protein product is CASKIAGGR. The whole CDR3 protein reads CASKIAGGRAFF.

In its sample, this clone was seen many times. The CDR3 is cut off 3 residues early in the read; its end comes from the germline J gene. The chain links TRBV30 to TRBJ1-5, with 7 bases fitting TRBD1. Germline V lookup: CDR1 GTSNPN, CDR2 SVGIG (reference sequence). The CDR3 is made up of 15 amino acids. V lost 1 base to trimming and J lost 3 bases; unmatched junction nucleotides: 6. The CDR3 DNA, read in part, is TGTGCCTGGAGTGGTCAGGGACAGAACAATCAGCCC. It yields the protein CAWSGQGQNNQP. The full CDR3 is CAWSGQGQNNQPQHF.

This clone came up many times. The CDR3 end is not reached by the read, which stops 3 residues before it; the germline J gene fills it in. V gene TRBV12-3 or TRBV12-4 combines with J gene TRBJ2-7; TRBD2 matches 13 bases. V lost 5 bases to trimming and J lost 1 base; unmatched junction nucleotides: 5. The CDR3 is 16 residues long. The covered CDR3 bases are TGTGCCAGCAGTAACCGACTAGCGGGAGGATCCTACGAG. Translating it yields CASSNRLAGGSYE. In full, the CDR3 reads CASSNRLAGGSYEQYF.

This clone was seen repeatedly, ten times or more. The read ends 3 residues before the CDR3 terminus; that terminus is restored from the germline J gene. The same CDR3 also results from other DNA sequences found in this sample. The chain couples TRBV30 to TRBJ1-3; 7 bases line up with TRBD1. With V trimmed by 2 bases and J by 0 bases, 4 bases remained unmatched. The length of the CDR3 is 15 residues. Germline V gene sequence: CDR1 GTSNPN, CDR2 SVGIG (reference sequence). The CDR3 reads CAWSRDSGSGNTIYF. CDR3 DNA (partial): TGTGCCTGGAGTAGGGACAGCGGCTCTGGAAACACC.

This clone showed up many times. The DNA ends 3 residues before the CDR3 does, and the rest of the CDR3 is filled in from the germline J gene. The rearrangement joins TRBV5-1 to TRBJ2-2; 9 bases are a match to TRBD2. Germline loops: CDR1 SGHRS, CDR2 YFSETQ. This CDR3 comprises 19 residues. Unmatched junction bases numbered 14, after V lost 3 bases and J lost 2 bases. Partial CDR3 DNA: TGCGCCAGCAGCTACCGGACTAGCGCGTATGGTTCTAACACCGGGGAG. The encoded protein is CASSYRTSAYGSNTGE. The whole CDR3 protein reads CASSYRTSAYGSNTGELFF.

Ten or more counts support this clone. The read stops 3 residues short of the end of the CDR3; the missing end is completed from the germline J gene. The rearrangement joins TRBV5-1 to TRBJ2-3; D remains ambiguous. Germline lookup yields CDR1 SGHRS and CDR2 YFSETQ. The germline V and J ends were trimmed by 4 bases and 6 bases, with 9 bases remaining between them. CDR3 length: 12 residues. The CDR3 sequence: CASSLSQDTQYF. CDR3 bases read: TGCGCCAGCAGCCTCTCTCAGGATACG.

This clone came up many times. Read coverage stops 3 residues before the CDR3 terminus; the germline J gene supplies the remainder. The chain has TRBV19 and TRBJ1-6; D is possibly TRBD1 (5 bases). V lost 6 bases and J lost 5, with 14 bases in between. CDR3 length equals 15 residues. Germline lookup yields CDR1 LNHDA and CDR2 SQIVND (reference sequence). The sequenced part of the CDR3 DNA is TGTGCCAGTAGGATCCTGGGGGGGGATAATTCACCC. It translates to CASRILGGDNSP. The CDR3 reads in full as CASRILGGDNSPLHF. Full variable domain (remainder filled in from reference TRBV19 and TRBJ1-6): DGGITQSPKYLFRKEGQNVTLSCEQNLNHDAMYWYRQDPGQGLRLIYYSQIVNDFQKGDIAEGYSVSREKKESFPLTVTSAQKNPTAFYLCASRILGGDNSPLHFGNGTRLTVT.

This clone has a handful of counts. Coverage ceases 3 residues before the CDR3 finishes, and the germline J gene fills in the end. This rearrangement joins TRBV7-6 to TRBJ2-5, with a possible D match to TRBD2 (5 bases). CDR3 length equals 14 residues. Germline assignment: CDR1 SGHVS and CDR2 FNYEAQ. The V and J ends lost 1 base and 2 bases respectively, with 8 bases between them. Partial CDR3 DNA: TGTGCCAGCAGCTTAGGGACTTTTCAAGAGACC. This sequence encodes CASSLGTFQET. The full CDR3 protein reads CASSLGTFQETQYF.

This clone was observed a handful of times. Coverage ceases 3 residues before the CDR3 finishes, and the germline J gene fills in the end. The chain combines TRBV7-6 with TRBJ1-4; 9 bases are a match to TRBD1. The germline gives CDR1 SGHVS, CDR2 FNYEAQ. The CDR3 has 15 amino acids. The V and J ends lost 5 bases and 3 bases, in that order; junction bases with no gene match: 4. The CDR3 bases that were read are TGTGCCAGCAGCCCCGACAGGGGGTCTAATGAAAAA. It translates to CASSPDRGSNEK. The full CDR3 reads CASSPDRGSNEKLFF.

As regards this clone: The sequenced fragment ends 3 residues before the CDR3 boundary, so the rest is inferred from the germline J gene. The chain joins TRBV10-2 to TRBJ1-3; TRBD1 matches at 8 bases. The trim removed 8 bases at V and 2 bases at J, leaving 11 bases unmatched. Germline V lookup: CDR1 WSHSY, CDR2 SAAADI. CDR3 length equals 16 residues. The CDR3 sequence is CASVSTGGLPGNTIYF. CDR3 bases read: TGCGCCAGCGTTTCTACAGGGGGTTTACCTGGAAACACC.

As to this clone: The CDR3 goes on 3 residues after the read ends, and that part is filled in from the germline J gene. The V gene is TRBV18, the J gene TRBJ1-3; maybe TRBD1 (5 bases). The V gene lost 3 bases and the J gene lost 0 bases, with 15 bases spanning the gap. There are 17 residues in the CDR3. Germline lookup yields CDR1 KGHSH and CDR2 LQKENI. CDR3: CASSPISGGVSGNTIYF. CDR3 DNA (partial): TGTGCCAGCTCACCCATAAGCGGGGGAGTCTCTGGAAACACC.

The sample holds a few counts of this clone. The read ends 3 residues before the CDR3 terminus; that terminus is restored from the germline J gene. The chain has TRBV11-3 and TRBJ1-1; D possibly corresponds to TRBD1 (5 bases). V gave up 9 bases and J gave up 4 bases, with 15 bases separating them. The CDR3 runs 13 residues. The V gene's germline CDR1 is SGHNT and CDR2 YENEEA. CDR3: CASQGLGGTEAFF. Incomplete CDR3 DNA: TGTGCCAGTCAGGGTTTAGGAGGCACTGAA. Complete variable domain (other parts from reference TRBV11-3 and TRBJ1-1): EAGVVQSPRYKIIEKKQPVAFWCNPISGHNTLYWYLQNLGQGPELLIRYENEEAVDDSQLPKDRFSAERLKGVDSTLKIQPAELGDSAVYLCASQGLGGTEAFFGQGTRLTVV.

This clone was counted ten times or more. Read data end 3 residues before the CDR3 end; the end is taken from the germline J gene. The V call is TRBV5-1, the J call TRBJ1-6; D gene unclear. The CDR3 loop spans 17 amino acids. The ends were cut back, 4 bases at V and 6 bases at J, with 20 bases in the middle. Germline assignment: CDR1 SGHRS and CDR2 YFSETQ. The CDR3 bases that were read are TGCGCCAGCAGCCAAAAGGTGGCGGATCCTTTTAATTCACCC. Translated: CASSQKVADPFNSP. The whole CDR3 is CASSQKVADPFNSPLHF.

The sample holds many counts of this clone. The CDR3 end lies 3 residues beyond the end of the read and is filled in from the germline J gene. This chain joins TRBV2 and TRBJ2-1; 8 nucleotides align to TRBD2. Germline CDR1 is SNHLY and CDR2 is FYNNEI. The CDR3 length is 17 residues. Losses at the gene ends were 5 bases for V and 1 base for J; bases not matched to a gene: 10. Partial CDR3 DNA: TGTGCCAGCAGTAGCCGACTAGCGCGTCAATCCTACAATGAG. Its translation is CASSSRLARQSYNE. The whole CDR3 sequence reads CASSSRLARQSYNEQFF.

This clone came up many times. Sequencing ends 3 residues short of the CDR3 end; the germline J gene provides the rest. The chain uses TRBV2 and TRBJ1-2; possibly TRBD1 for D (6 bases). The V end was cut by 6 bases, the J end by 7 bases, with 24 bases between. The CDR3 loop spans 16 amino acids. CDR1 and CDR2 (germline): SNHLY, FYNNEI. The sequenced part of the CDR3 DNA is TGTGCCAGCAGAAAGGGCAGGGGATGGGTAATGAGTGGC. Amino acids: CASRKGRGWVMSG. The whole CDR3 region reads CASRKGRGWVMSGYTF.

Ten or more counts support this clone. The sequenced fragment ends 3 residues before the CDR3 boundary, so the rest is inferred from the germline J gene. V usage is TRBV7-9 and J usage is TRBJ1-6, with 9 nucleotides matching TRBD1. The trim removed 5 bases at V and 7 bases at J, leaving 3 bases unmatched. This CDR3 has 14 residues. The germline V gene has CDR1 SEHNR and CDR2 FQNEAQ (reference sequence). CDR3 region: CASSGTGMNSPLHF. The part of the CDR3 DNA that was read is TGTGCCAGCAGCGGGACAGGGATGAATTCACCC.

At least ten counts were recorded for this clone. The read terminates 3 residues ahead of where the CDR3 ends, so the germline J gene completes it. This chain joins TRBV5-4 and TRBJ2-5; 9 positions agree with TRBD2. V lost 0 bases to trimming and J lost 4 bases; unmatched junction nucleotides: 4. Germline CDR1 is SGHNT and CDR2 is YYREEE (reference sequence). The CDR3 covers 15 residues. CDR3 bases read: TGTGCCAGCAGCTTGGAGCGGGGGGCCGGAGAGACC. This encodes CASSLERGAGET. The complete CDR3 protein is CASSLERGAGETQYF.

On this clone itself: The sequenced fragment ends 3 residues before the CDR3 boundary, so the rest is inferred from the germline J gene. The V call is TRBV7-3, the J call TRBJ1-2, with D unclear. The germline gives CDR1 SGHTA, CDR2 FQGTGA. CDR3 length equals 15 residues. Incomplete CDR3 DNA: TGTGCCAGCAGCTTAGGGTCCCCAAACTACAATGAC. Its translation: CASSLGSPNYND. The full CDR3 reads CASSLGSPNYNDYTF.

This clone was observed at least ten times. Within the sample, other DNA sequences also encode this same CDR3. The CDR3: CASSRQGTEAFF. CDR3 DNA, as far as it was read: TGTGCCAGTAGCCGACAGGGCACTGAA. The chain has TRBV19 and TRBJ1-1, with 7 nucleotides matching TRBD1. The read ends 3 residues before the CDR3 terminus; that terminus is restored from the germline J gene. With V trimmed by 6 bases and J by 4 bases, 2 bases remained unmatched. The CDR3 covers 12 residues. In germline, CDR1 is LNHDA, CDR2 SQIVND (reference sequence). The variable domain in full, with the rest retrieved from reference TRBV19 and TRBJ1-1, is DGGITQSPKYLFRKEGQNVTLSCEQNLNHDAMYWYRQDPGQGLRLIYYSQIVNDFQKGDIAEGYSVSREKKESFPLTVTSAQKNPTAFYLCASSRQGTEAFFGQGTRLTVV.

This clone appeared a few times. The missing CDR3 end, 3 residues past where the read stops, is filled in from the germline J gene. This chain uses TRBV7-9 with TRBJ1-1, with D possibly TRBD1 on 5 matching bases. Germline V gene lookup returns CDR1 SEHNR and CDR2 FQNEAQ (reference sequence). This CDR3 is built from 14 residues. V dropped 3 bases and J dropped 1 base, with 9 bases sitting between them. The CDR3 sequence is CASSLVGENTEAFF. Partial CDR3 DNA: TGTGCCAGCAGCTTGGTAGGGGAGAACACTGAA.

This clone was seen at least ten times. The read ends 3 residues shy of where the CDR3 ends; the end is completed using the germline J gene. This chain links TRBV7-3 with TRBJ2-2; no reliable D call. Germline V lookup: CDR1 SGHTA, CDR2 FQGTGA. V was clipped by 3 bases and J by 7 bases, with 9 bases between them. The CDR3 sequence is 13 residues long. CDR3 DNA (partial): TGTGCCAGCAGCTTTTCGAACGGCGGGGAG. Amino acid sequence: CASSFSNGGE. The full CDR3 protein reads CASSFSNGGELFF.

This clone was recorded at least ten times. The read falls 3 residues short of the CDR3 end, and the missing part is taken from the germline J gene. The chain carries TRBV5-6 and TRBJ2-1, with 9 bases lining up with TRBD2. The CDR3 loop spans 14 amino acids. Trimming removed 5 bases from V and 4 bases from J; junction bases left unmatched: 4. The germline V gene has CDR1 SGHDT and CDR2 YYEEEE. Incomplete CDR3 DNA: TGTGCCAGCAGTCGACTAGCGGCGTACAATGAG. It translates to CASSRLAAYNE. The CDR3 as a whole reads CASSRLAAYNEQFF. The variable domain in full, completed from reference TRBV5-6 and TRBJ2-1, reads DAGVTQSPTHLIKTRGQQVTLRCSPKSGHDTVSWYQQALGQGPQFIFQYYEEEERQRGNFPDRFSGHQFPNYSSELNVNALLLGDSALYLCASSRLAAYNEQFFGPGTRLTVL.